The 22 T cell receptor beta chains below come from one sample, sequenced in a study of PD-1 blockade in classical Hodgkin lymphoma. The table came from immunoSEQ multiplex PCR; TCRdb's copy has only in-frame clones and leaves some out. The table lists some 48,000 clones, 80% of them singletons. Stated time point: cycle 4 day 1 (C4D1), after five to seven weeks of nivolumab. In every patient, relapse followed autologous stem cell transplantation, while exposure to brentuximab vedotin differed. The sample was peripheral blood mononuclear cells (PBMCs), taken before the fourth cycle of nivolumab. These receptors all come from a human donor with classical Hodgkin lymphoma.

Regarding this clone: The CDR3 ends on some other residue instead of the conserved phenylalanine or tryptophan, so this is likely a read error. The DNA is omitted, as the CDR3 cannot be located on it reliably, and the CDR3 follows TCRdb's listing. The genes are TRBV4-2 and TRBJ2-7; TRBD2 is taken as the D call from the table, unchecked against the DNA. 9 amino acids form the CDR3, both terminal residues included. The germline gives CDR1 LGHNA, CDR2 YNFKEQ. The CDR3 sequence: CASNSGTPG.

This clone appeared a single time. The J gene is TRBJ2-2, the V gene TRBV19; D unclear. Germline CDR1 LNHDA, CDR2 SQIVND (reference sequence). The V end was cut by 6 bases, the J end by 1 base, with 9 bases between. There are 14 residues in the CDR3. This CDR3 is CASSPRRNTGELFF. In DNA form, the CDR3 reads TGTGCCAGTAGCCCTCGGAGGAACACCGGGGAGCTGTTTTTT.

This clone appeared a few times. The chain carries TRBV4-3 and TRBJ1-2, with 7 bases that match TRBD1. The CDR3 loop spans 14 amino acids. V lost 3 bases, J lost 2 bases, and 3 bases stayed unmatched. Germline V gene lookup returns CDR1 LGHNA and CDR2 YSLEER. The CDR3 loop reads CASSQSRGNYGYTF. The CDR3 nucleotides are TGCGCCAGCAGCCAGTCCAGGGGGAACTATGGCTACACCTTC.

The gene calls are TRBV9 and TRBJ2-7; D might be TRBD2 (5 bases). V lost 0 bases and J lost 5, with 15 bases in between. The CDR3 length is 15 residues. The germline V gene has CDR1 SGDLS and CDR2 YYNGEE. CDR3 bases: TGTGCCAGCAGCGTAGGGGCCCTGGGGAGAAACGAGCAGTACTTC. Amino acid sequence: CASSVGALGRNEQYF.

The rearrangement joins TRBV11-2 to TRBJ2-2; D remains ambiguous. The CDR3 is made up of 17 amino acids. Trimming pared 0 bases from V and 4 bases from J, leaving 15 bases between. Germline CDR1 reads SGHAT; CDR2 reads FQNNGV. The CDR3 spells CASSLDWNVGVTGELFF. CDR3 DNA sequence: TGTGCCAGCAGCTTAGATTGGAACGTCGGAGTCACCGGGGAGCTGTTTTTT.

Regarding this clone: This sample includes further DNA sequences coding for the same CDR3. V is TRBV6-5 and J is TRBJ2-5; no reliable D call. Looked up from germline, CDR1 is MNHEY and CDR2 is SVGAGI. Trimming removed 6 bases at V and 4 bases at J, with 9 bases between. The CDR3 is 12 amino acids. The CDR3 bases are TGTGCCAGCAGACCTGAAAGAGAGACCCAGTACTTC. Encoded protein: CASRPERETQYF.

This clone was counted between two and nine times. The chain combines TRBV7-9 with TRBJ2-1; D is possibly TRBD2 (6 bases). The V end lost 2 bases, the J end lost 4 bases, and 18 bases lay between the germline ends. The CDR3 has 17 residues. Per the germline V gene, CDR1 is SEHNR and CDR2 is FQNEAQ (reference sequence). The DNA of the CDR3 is TGTGCCAGCAGCTTAAAGGCGGCAATGGGGGGATACAATGAGCAGTTCTTC. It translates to CASSLKAAMGGYNEQFF.

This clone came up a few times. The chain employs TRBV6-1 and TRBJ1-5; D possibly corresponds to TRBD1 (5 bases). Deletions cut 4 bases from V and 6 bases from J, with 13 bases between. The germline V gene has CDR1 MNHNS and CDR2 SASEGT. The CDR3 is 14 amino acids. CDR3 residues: CASSAGKTGQPQHF. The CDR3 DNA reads TGTGCCAGCAGTGCCGGGAAAACAGGTCAGCCCCAGCATTTT.

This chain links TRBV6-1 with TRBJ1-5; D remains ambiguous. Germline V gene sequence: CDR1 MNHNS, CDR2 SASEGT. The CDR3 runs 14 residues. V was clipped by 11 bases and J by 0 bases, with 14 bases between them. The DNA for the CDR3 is TGTGCCTCGACCGGGCCTTATAGCAATCAGCCCCAGCATTTT. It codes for CASTGPYSNQPQHF.

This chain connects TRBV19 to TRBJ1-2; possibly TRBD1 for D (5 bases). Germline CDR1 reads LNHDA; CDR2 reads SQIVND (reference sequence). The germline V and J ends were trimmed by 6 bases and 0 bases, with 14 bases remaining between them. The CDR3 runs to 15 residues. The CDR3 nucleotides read TGTGCCAGTAGCCCCCTCGGGACCTCTAACTATGGCTACACCTTC. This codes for CASSPLGTSNYGYTF.

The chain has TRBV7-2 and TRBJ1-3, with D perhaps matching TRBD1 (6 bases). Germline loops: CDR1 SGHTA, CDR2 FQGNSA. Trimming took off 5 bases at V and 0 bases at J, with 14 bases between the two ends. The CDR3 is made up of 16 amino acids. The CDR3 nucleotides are TGTGCCAGCAGCCCTAGTGGGACACTCTCTGGAAACACCATATATTTT. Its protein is CASSPSGTLSGNTIYF.

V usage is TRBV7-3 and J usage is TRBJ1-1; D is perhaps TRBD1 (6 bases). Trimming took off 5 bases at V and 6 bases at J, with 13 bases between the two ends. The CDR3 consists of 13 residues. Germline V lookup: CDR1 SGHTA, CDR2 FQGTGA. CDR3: CASSQNRVAEAFF. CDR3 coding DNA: TGTGCCAGCAGCCAAAACAGGGTCGCTGAAGCTTTCTTT.

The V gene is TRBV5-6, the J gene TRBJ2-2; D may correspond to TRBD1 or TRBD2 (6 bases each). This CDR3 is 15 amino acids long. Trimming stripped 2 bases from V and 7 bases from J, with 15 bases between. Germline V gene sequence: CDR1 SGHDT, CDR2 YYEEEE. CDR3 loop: CASSFEGGPNGELFF. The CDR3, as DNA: TGTGCCAGCAGCTTTGAGGGGGGCCCCAACGGGGAGCTGTTTTTT.

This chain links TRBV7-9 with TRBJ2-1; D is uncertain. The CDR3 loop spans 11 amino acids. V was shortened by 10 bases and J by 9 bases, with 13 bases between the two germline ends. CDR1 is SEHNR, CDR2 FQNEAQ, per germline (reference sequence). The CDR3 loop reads CATPPVGEQFF. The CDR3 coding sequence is TGTGCCACGCCACCGGTCGGTGAGCAGTTCTTC.

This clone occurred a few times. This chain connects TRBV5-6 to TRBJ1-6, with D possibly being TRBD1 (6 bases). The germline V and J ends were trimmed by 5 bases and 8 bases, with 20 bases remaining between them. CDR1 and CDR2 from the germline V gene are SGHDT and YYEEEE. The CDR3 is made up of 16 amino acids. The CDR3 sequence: CASRLTGPVLDSPLHF. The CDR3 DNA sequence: TGTGCCAGCAGGCTTACAGGGCCTGTGTTGGATTCACCCCTCCACTTT.

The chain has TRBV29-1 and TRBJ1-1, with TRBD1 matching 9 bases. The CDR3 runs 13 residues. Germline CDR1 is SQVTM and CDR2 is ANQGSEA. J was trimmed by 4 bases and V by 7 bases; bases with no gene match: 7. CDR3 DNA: TGCAGCGCCGGACAGGGGCAGGGCACTGAAGCTTTCTTT. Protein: CSAGQGQGTEAFF.

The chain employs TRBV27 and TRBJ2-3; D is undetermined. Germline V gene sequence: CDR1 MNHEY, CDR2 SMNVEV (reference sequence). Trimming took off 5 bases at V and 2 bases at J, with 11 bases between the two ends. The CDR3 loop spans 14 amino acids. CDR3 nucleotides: TGTGCCAGCAGTCCCCGTTCAGCCACAGATACGCAGTATTTT. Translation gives CASSPRSATDTQYF.

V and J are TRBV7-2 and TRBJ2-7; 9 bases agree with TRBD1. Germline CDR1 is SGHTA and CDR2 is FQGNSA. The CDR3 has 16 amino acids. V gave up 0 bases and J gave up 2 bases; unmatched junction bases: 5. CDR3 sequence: CASSLASGQGTYEQYF. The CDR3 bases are TGTGCCAGCAGCTTAGCCTCGGGACAGGGAACCTACGAGCAGTACTTC.

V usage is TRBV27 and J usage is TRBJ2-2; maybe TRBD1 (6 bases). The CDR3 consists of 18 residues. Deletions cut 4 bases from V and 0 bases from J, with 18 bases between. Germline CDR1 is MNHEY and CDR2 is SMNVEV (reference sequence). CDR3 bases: TGTGCCAGCAGTTCCTTCTCCGGGGACAACTCGAACACCGGGGAGCTGTTTTTT. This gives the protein CASSSFSGDNSNTGELFF.

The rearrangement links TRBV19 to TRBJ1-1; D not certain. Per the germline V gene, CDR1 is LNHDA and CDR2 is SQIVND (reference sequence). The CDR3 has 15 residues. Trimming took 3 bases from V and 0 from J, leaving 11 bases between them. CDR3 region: CASSMAGRMNTEAFF. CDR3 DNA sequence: TGTGCCAGTAGTATGGCCGGCCGGATGAACACTGAAGCTTTCTTT.

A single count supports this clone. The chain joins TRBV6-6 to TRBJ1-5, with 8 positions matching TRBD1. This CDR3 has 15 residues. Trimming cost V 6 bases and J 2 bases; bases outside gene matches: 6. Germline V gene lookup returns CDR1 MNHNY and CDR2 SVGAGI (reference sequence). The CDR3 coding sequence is TGTGCCAGCAGCGCAGGGGGCTATGGCAATCAGCCCCAGCATTTT. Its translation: CASSAGGYGNQPQHF.

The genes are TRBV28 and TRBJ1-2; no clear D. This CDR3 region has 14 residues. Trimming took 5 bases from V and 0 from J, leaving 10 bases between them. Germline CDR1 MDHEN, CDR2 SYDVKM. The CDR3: CASSKQIANYGYTF. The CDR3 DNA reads TGTGCCAGCAGTAAACAGATAGCTAACTATGGCTACACCTTC.